This is a list of T cell receptor beta chains from one sample in a study of control samples from healthy donors and cancer patients. Measured with immunoSEQ multiplex PCR; TCRdb has only the in-frame clones, and not every one. In the table there are tens of thousands of clones, 84% of which are singletons. Source material: PBMCs. The receptors stem from a man in his sixties or seventies with lung cancer. CDR3s include the opening cysteine and the closing phenylalanine or tryptophan. The D gene is left open where the match is weak. The size field is filled for only some rows; it gives once, few, many or a size class.

J: TRBJ2-2
V: TRBV11-2
D: TRBD1
size: -
DNA: TGTGCCATCATGAGGGGGGGACAGGGGACCGGGGAGCTGTTTTTT
CDR3: CAIMRGGQGTGELFF

J: TRBJ2-3
V: TRBV10-1
D: -
size: -
DNA: TGCGCCAGCAGTGAGCTCGTAGGAGATACGCAGTATTTT
CDR3: CASSELVGDTQYF

J: TRBJ2-7
V: TRBV25-1
D: -
size: -
DNA: TGTGCCAGCAGTGAATGGACAGTAGGGTACGAGCAGTACTTC
CDR3: CASSEWTVGYEQYF

J: TRBJ1-4
V: TRBV2
D: TRBD1
size: -
DNA: TGTGCCAGCCGTACAGGGGGTACTAATGAAAAACTGTTTTTT
CDR3: CASRTGGTNEKLFF

J: TRBJ2-3
V: TRBV9
D: TRBD2
size: -
DNA: TGTGCCAGCAGCGTAGGGGCTAGCGGGGGAAGCACAGATACGCAGTATTTT
CDR3: CASSVGASGGSTDTQYF

J: TRBJ1-1
V: TRBV30
D: -
size: -
DNA: TGTGCCTGGAGCCTGGCCCTGAACACTGAAGCTTTCTTT
CDR3: CAWSLALNTEAFF

J: TRBJ1-6
V: TRBV30
D: -
size: -
DNA: TGTGCCTGGAGATTGATAGAGGGTTCACCCCTCCACTTT
CDR3: CAWRLIEGSPLHF

J: TRBJ2-1
V: TRBV4-2
D: TRBD1
size: few
DNA: TGTGCCAGCAGCCAAGCTACAGGGGGCGCCTACAATGAGCAGTTCTTC
CDR3: CASSQATGGAYNEQFF

J: TRBJ2-4
V: TRBV5-6
D: TRBD1
size: -
DNA: TGTGCCAGCAGCGCCACTGGGACAGGGGTTTTAGCCAAAAACATTCAGTACTTC
CDR3: CASSATGTGVLAKNIQYF

J: TRBJ1-2
V: TRBV6-5
D: -
size: -
DNA: TGTGCCAGCGGGGTAGGCTTTAGTATCTACACCTTC
CDR3: CASGVGFSIYTF

J: TRBJ1-2
V: TRBV27
D: -
size: -
DNA: TGTGCCAGCAGCCCCGATAGAGGTCACTATGGCTACACCTTC
CDR3: CASSPDRGHYGYTF

J: TRBJ1-2
V: TRBV27
D: -
size: once
DNA: TGTGCCAGCAGTTTTGATACTATTGGTGGCTACACCTTC
CDR3: CASSFDTIGGYTF

J: TRBJ1-6
V: TRBV6-4
D: TRBD1
size: -
DNA: TGTGCCAGCAGTGAGACCAGGGGGCTAGGGTCACCCCTCCACTTT
CDR3: CASSETRGLGSPLHF

J: TRBJ2-3
V: TRBV10-1
D: -
size: -
DNA: TGCGCCAGCAGTGAGGATAGGGGACTCTTCACAGATACGCAGTATTTT
CDR3: CASSEDRGLFTDTQYF

J: TRBJ2-1
V: TRBV5-4
D: TRBD2
size: -
DNA: TGTGCCAGCAGCTTGGGGCTAGCGGGGGGGAGTGGGAATGAGCAGTTCTTC
CDR3: CASSLGLAGGSGNEQFF

J: TRBJ1-1
V: TRBV5-6
D: -
size: -
DNA: TGTGCCAGCAGCTTGTTTGGAACTGAAGCTTTCTTT
CDR3: CASSLFGTEAFF

J: TRBJ1-4
V: TRBV24-1
D: -
size: few
DNA: TGTGCCACCAGTGACCCCGGGACGGGAACTAATGAAAAACTGTTTTTT
CDR3: CATSDPGTGTNEKLFF

J: TRBJ2-1
V: TRBV7-3
D: -
size: -
DNA: TGTGCCAGCAGCTTAAGCCCGTGGACAGAGAACAACAATGAGCAGTTCTTC
CDR3: CASSLSPWTENNNEQFF

J: TRBJ2-3
V: TRBV6-5
D: -
size: -
DNA: TGTGCCAGCAGTTACTTGCGGGGGCAACATACGCAGTATTTT
CDR3: CASSYLRGQHTQYF

J: TRBJ2-7
V: TRBV7-2
D: -
size: once
DNA: TGTGCCAGCAGCCCCGGTTGGAACTACGAGCAGTACTTC
CDR3: CASSPGWNYEQYF

J: TRBJ2-7
V: TRBV7-9
D: -
size: -
DNA: TGTGCCGTAGGGGACGCCTACTACGAGCAGTACTTC
CDR3: CAVGDAYYEQYF

J: TRBJ2-7
V: TRBV7-2
D: -
size: few
DNA: TGTGCCAGCAGCTTAAGGACCGTAGGCTACGAGCAGTACTTC
CDR3: CASSLRTVGYEQYF

J: TRBJ2-5
V: TRBV29-1
D: -
size: -
DNA: TGCAGCGTTGACAGAGAGACCCAGTACTTC
CDR3: CSVDRETQYF

J: TRBJ1-3
V: TRBV29-1
D: -
size: -
DNA: TGCAGCGCCCGACAGACCCTCTCTGGAAACACCATATATTTT
CDR3: CSARQTLSGNTIYF

J: TRBJ1-1
V: TRBV19
D: TRBD1
size: -
DNA: TGTGCCAGTAGGGAGCCGGGACAGGAAGCTTTCTTT
CDR3: CASREPGQEAFF

J: TRBJ2-7
V: TRBV3-1/TRBV3-2
D: -
size: -
DNA: TGTGCCAGCAGCCTAGGCGGGTCGGGGAGTCTTTACGAGCAGTACTTC
CDR3: CASSLGGSGSLYEQYF

J: TRBJ2-7
V: TRBV11-1
D: -
size: -
DNA: TGTGCCAGCAGCTTAACGGAAAGCTCCTACGAGCAGTACTTC
CDR3: CASSLTESSYEQYF

J: TRBJ2-6
V: TRBV4-3
D: TRBD1
size: -
DNA: TGCGCCAGCAGCCAAAACACAGGGGCTGGGGCCAACGTCCTGACTTTC
CDR3: CASSQNTGAGANVLTF

J: TRBJ2-5
V: TRBV4-2
D: TRBD2
size: -
DNA: TGTGCCAGCAGCCAAGAAGCTAGCGGGGGGGCCGCGGAGACCCAGTACTTC
CDR3: CASSQEASGGAAETQYF

J: TRBJ1-4
V: TRBV19
D: TRBD1
size: once
DNA: TGTGCCAGTACCCCTCCGGGACAGGGTGGTGAAAAACTGTTTTTT
CDR3: CASTPPGQGGEKLFF

J: TRBJ1-2
V: TRBV9
D: -
size: -
DNA: TGTGCCAGCAGCGCAGGGACTGGCTACACCTTC
CDR3: CASSAGTGYTF

J: TRBJ1-1
V: TRBV19
D: TRBD1
size: -
DNA: TGTGCCAGTAGTATATCCCTAGGACAGGGGGCTGGGAACACTGAAGCTTTCTTT
CDR3: CASSISLGQGAGNTEAFF

J: TRBJ1-1
V: TRBV5-8
D: -
size: -
DNA: TGTGCCAGCAGCTTGCTTCCCCTCAACACTGAAGCTTTCTTT
CDR3: CASSLLPLNTEAFF

J: TRBJ1-5
V: TRBV30
D: -
size: -
DNA: TGTGCCTGGGGGACTCAGCCCCAGCATTTT
CDR3: CAWGTQPQHF

J: TRBJ2-1
V: TRBV7-9
D: -
size: -
DNA: TGTGCCAGCAGCTTTGGCAGGGGTGGCAATGAGCAGTTCTTC
CDR3: CASSFGRGGNEQFF

J: TRBJ2-7
V: TRBV6-2/TRBV6-3
D: TRBD1
size: -
DNA: TGTGCCAGCAGTCGACGGGGACAGGGGACCTACGAGCAGTACTTC
CDR3: CASSRRGQGTYEQYF

J: TRBJ1-1
V: TRBV18
D: -
size: -
DNA: TGTGCCAGCTCACCACGACTGGAGGGGCTGGGGAACACTGAAGCTTTCTTT
CDR3: CASSPRLEGLGNTEAFF

J: TRBJ2-1
V: TRBV5-1
D: TRBD2
size: -
DNA: TGCGCCAGCAGCTTGGCCTCTGGACTAGCGGGGGACGGGCAGTTCTTC
CDR3: CASSLASGLAGDGQFF

J: TRBJ2-3
V: TRBV7-2
D: -
size: -
DNA: TGTGCCAGCAGCTTAAAGATAACCGGCACAGATACGCAGTATTTT
CDR3: CASSLKITGTDTQYF

J: TRBJ2-7
V: TRBV3-1/TRBV3-2
D: -
size: -
DNA: TGTGCCAGCAGCCCCACAATGGGTTACGAGCAGTACTTC
CDR3: CASSPTMGYEQYF

J: TRBJ1-2
V: TRBV30
D: -
size: once
DNA: TGTGCCTGGACAGGGGTTAACTATGGCTACACCTTC
CDR3: CAWTGVNYGYTF

J: TRBJ2-3
V: TRBV23-1
D: TRBD1
size: once
DNA: TGCGCCAGCAGTTTCTCGACAGGGTGGGGCACAGATACGCAGTATTTT
CDR3: CASSFSTGWGTDTQYF

J: TRBJ1-2
V: TRBV3-1/TRBV3-2
D: -
size: few
DNA: TGTGCCAGCAGCCAAGTGAAGTATGGCTACACCTTC
CDR3: CASSQVKYGYTF

J: TRBJ1-6
V: TRBV7-2
D: -
size: -
DNA: TGTGCCAGCAGCTTAGATTTGGTGGCAGGGCGCTCACCCCTCCACTTT
CDR3: CASSLDLVAGRSPLHF

J: TRBJ2-3
V: TRBV2
D: TRBD2
size: -
DNA: TGTGCCAGCAGTGGATACCTAGCGGGGGGCACAGATACGCAGTATTTT
CDR3: CASSGYLAGGTDTQYF

J: TRBJ1-5
V: TRBV10-2
D: -
size: -
DNA: TGCGCCAGCAGTGAGTCGTGGGATCAGCCCCAGCATTTT
CDR3: CASSESWDQPQHF

J: TRBJ2-4
V: TRBV9
D: TRBD1
size: once
DNA: TGTGCCAGCGGGGGACAGGGGGCCAAAAACATTCAGTACTTC
CDR3: CASGGQGAKNIQYF

J: TRBJ2-1
V: TRBV10-2
D: TRBD2
size: few
DNA: TGCGCCAGCAGTGAGCCTAGCGGGGGTACCTACAATGAGCAGTTCTTC
CDR3: CASSEPSGGTYNEQFF

J: TRBJ2-3
V: TRBV29-1
D: TRBD1
size: -
DNA: TGCAGCGTTGAACAGGGGGCAGGAGATACGCAGTATTTT
CDR3: CSVEQGAGDTQYF

J: TRBJ1-1
V: TRBV18
D: -
size: -
DNA: TGTGCCAGCTCACAGGACGTAAACACTGAAGCTTTCTTT
CDR3: CASSQDVNTEAFF

J: TRBJ2-7
V: TRBV27
D: -
size: -
DNA: TGTGCCAGCAGTTCCTCCATGGACGAGCAGTACTTC
CDR3: CASSSSMDEQYF

J: TRBJ1-3
V: TRBV6-5
D: TRBD1
size: -
DNA: TGTGCCAGCAGAGAGACAGGGCCTGGAAACACCATATATTTT
CDR3: CASRETGPGNTIYF

J: TRBJ2-7
V: TRBV28
D: -
size: -
DNA: TGTGCCAGCAGGAAGGCGGGGGCCTCCTACGAGCAGTACTTC
CDR3: CASRKAGASYEQYF

J: TRBJ2-6
V: TRBV7-6
D: -
size: once
DNA: TGTGCCAGCAGCTTAGGAGTCTCTGGGGCCAACGTCCTGACTTTC
CDR3: CASSLGVSGANVLTF